A single sample gave rise to the 27 T cell receptor beta chains below, sequenced in a study of shared clonotypes between healthy human individuals. Measured with immunoSEQ multiplex PCR; TCRdb has only the in-frame clones, and not every one. Among some 1 million clones listed, around 75% were seen once. The sample taken for sequencing was memory CD4+ T cells sorted from blood. Subset: CD45RA-negative fraction. Receptors originate from a man aged 18 to 35 in good health.

This chain uses TRBV29-1 with TRBJ2-5; D possibly matches TRBD1 or TRBD2 (6 bases each). The V and J ends lost 5 bases and 2 bases respectively, with 12 bases between them. This CDR3 region has 13 residues. Germline values: CDR1 SQVTM, CDR2 ANQGSEA. The CDR3 loop reads CSVNRGTQETQYF. The CDR3 nucleotides read TGCAGCGTTAATAGGGGGACTCAAGAGACCCAGTACTTC.

This chain uses TRBV30 with TRBJ2-1, with 10 bases lining up with TRBD2. The CDR3 is 16 residues long. V lost 0 bases to trimming and J lost 10 bases; unmatched junction nucleotides: 12. Per germline, CDR1 GTSNPN and CDR2 SVGIG (reference sequence). The CDR3 nucleotides read TGTGCCTGGAGTGTAAGTCTAGCGGGAGTTGGAGGGGAGCAGTTCTTC. Protein: CAWSVSLAGVGGEQFF.

Turning to this clone: Other DNA sequences in this sample translate to the same CDR3. The chain uses TRBV5-4 and TRBJ2-5; 8 nucleotides match TRBD1. Germline V gene lookup returns CDR1 SGHNT and CDR2 YYREEE (reference sequence). The CDR3 consists of 14 residues. V trimming: 4 bases; J trimming: 1 base; junction bases outside the gene matches: 3. The CDR3 spells CASSLDRGQETQYF. The DNA for the CDR3 is TGTGCCAGCAGCCTCGACAGGGGCCAAGAGACCCAGTACTTC.

In its sample, this clone was seen many times. The chain uses TRBV5-1 and TRBJ1-6; possibly TRBD1 for D (6 bases). The CDR3 spans 15 residues. V was clipped by 5 bases and J by 9 bases, with 18 bases between them. Germline CDR1 SGHRS, CDR2 YFSETQ. CDR3 loop: CASSSLAQGSSPLHF. The DNA for the CDR3 is TGCGCCAGCAGTTCCCTGGCGCAGGGGAGTTCACCCCTCCACTTT.

The gene calls are TRBV19 and TRBJ2-5; 7 bases are shared with TRBD1. CDR3 length: 15 residues. With V trimmed by 3 bases and J by 3 bases, 7 bases remained unmatched. Germline V lookup: CDR1 LNHDA, CDR2 SQIVND (reference sequence). This CDR3 reads CASSIAAGGEETQYF. CDR3 bases: TGTGCCAGTAGTATCGCCGCAGGGGGAGAAGAGACCCAGTACTTC.

As concerns this clone: Other DNA sequences from this sample encode an identical CDR3 as well. This chain connects TRBV5-1 to TRBJ2-3; TRBD1 agrees at 12 bases. The CDR3 is 15 residues long. V shed 4 bases and J 2 bases; nucleotides not matched to a gene: 2. CDR1 is SGHRS and CDR2 is YFSETQ in the germline V gene. CDR3 protein: CASSRDRGPTDTQYF. The CDR3, as DNA: TGCGCCAGCAGCCGGGACAGGGGGCCCACAGATACGCAGTATTTT.

The gene calls are TRBV5-8 and TRBJ2-6, with 7 positions matching TRBD1. Losses at the gene ends were 4 bases for V and 3 bases for J; bases not matched to a gene: 13. The germline CDR1 and CDR2 sequences are SGHTS and YDEGEE. The CDR3 is 18 amino acids. Here the CDR3 reads CASSRTIDRADGANVLTF. The CDR3 DNA follows: TGTGCCAGCAGCCGAACGATTGACAGGGCGGATGGGGCCAACGTCCTGACTTTC.

This chain links TRBV11-2 with TRBJ2-2; 8 nucleotides match TRBD2. Germline CDR1 is SGHAT and CDR2 is FQNNGV. The trim removed 6 bases at V and 5 bases at J, leaving 11 bases unmatched. The CDR3 is 16 amino acids. The CDR3 nucleotides read TGTGCCAGCAGTATTAATTTAGCGGGAAGTACCGGGGAGCTGTTTTTT. Protein product: CASSINLAGSTGELFF.

V usage is TRBV25-1 and J usage is TRBJ1-4; D not resolved. Trimming pared 5 bases from V and 5 bases from J, leaving 15 bases between. Germline values: CDR1 MGHDK, CDR2 SYGVNS. The CDR3 extends over 15 amino acids. The CDR3 DNA sequence: TGTGCCAGCAGTCGTGCGGAGGCTGGGAATGAAAAACTGTTTTTT. This translates into CASSRAEAGNEKLFF.

V and J are TRBV29-1 and TRBJ2-7, with 8 bases that match TRBD1. V dropped 6 bases and J dropped 5; count of bases not matched to a gene: 6. CDR3 length equals 12 residues. Looked up from germline, CDR1 is SQVTM and CDR2 is ANQGSEA. CDR3 loop: CSVEDRVHEQYF. In DNA form, the CDR3 reads TGCAGCGTGGAGGACAGGGTCCACGAGCAGTACTTC.

The genes are TRBV30 and TRBJ1-4, with TRBD1 matching 9 bases. V shed 2 bases, J shed 7 bases, and the junction held 8 bases outside the gene matches. There are 15 residues in the CDR3. CDR1 is GTSNPN and CDR2 is SVGIG in the germline V gene (reference sequence). Here the CDR3 reads CAWSRGQGKVEKLFF. In DNA, the CDR3 is TGTGCCTGGAGTCGCGGACAGGGGAAAGTTGAAAAACTGTTTTTT.

The chain carries TRBV4-2 and TRBJ1-1; a weak D match, TRBD1 (6 bases). Trimming took off 0 bases at V and 4 bases at J, with 9 bases between the two ends. The CDR3 consists of 14 residues. CDR1 LGHNA and CDR2 YNFKEQ come from the germline V gene. The CDR3 sequence: CASSQDEGGTEAFF. As DNA, the CDR3 is TGTGCCAGCAGCCAAGATGAGGGGGGCACTGAAGCTTTCTTT.

J is TRBJ2-7 and V is TRBV10-2; the D gene is possibly TRBD1 (6 bases). CDR1 is WSHSY and CDR2 is SAAADI in the germline V gene. V lost 5 bases, J lost 1 base, and 12 bases lay in between. The CDR3 spans 14 residues. The CDR3 DNA reads TGCGCCAGCAGTAAAACAACAGGGTCCTACGAGCAGTACTTC. Residues: CASSKTTGSYEQYF.

This clone was picked up many times. The chain uses TRBV5-4 and TRBJ1-1, with D maybe TRBD1 (5 bases). Trimming took 4 bases from V and 6 from J, leaving 22 bases between them. The CDR3 runs to 16 residues. Germline CDR1 reads SGHNT; CDR2 reads YYREEE (reference sequence). CDR3 nucleotides: TGTGCCAGCAGCCCTCACCCGACAGCGTCAACCGCTGAAGCTTTCTTT. Protein sequence: CASSPHPTASTAEAFF.

This chain joins TRBV11-2 and TRBJ2-3; 9 bases are a match to TRBD2. Looked up from germline, CDR1 is SGHAT and CDR2 is FQNNGV. Trimming removed 2 bases from V and 5 bases from J; junction bases left unmatched: 5. This CDR3 spans 15 amino acids. CDR3 loop: CASSLSAGGKDTQYF. As DNA, the CDR3 is TGTGCCAGCAGCTTATCGGCGGGAGGGAAAGATACGCAGTATTTT.

This clone was seen only once. The genes are TRBV7-8 and TRBJ1-2, with D perhaps TRBD1 (6 bases). CDR1 is SGHVS, CDR2 FQNEAQ, per germline. CDR3 length: 14 residues. V was shortened by 1 base and J by 5 bases, with 11 bases between the two germline ends. The DNA for the CDR3 is TGTGCCAGCAGCTTAGATGGGGGGCTTTATGGCTACACCTTC. Its translation: CASSLDGGLYGYTF.

DNA for the CDR3: TGTGCCAGTAGCGAACTGAGGGGTGAAGCTTTCTTT. It translates to CASSELRGEAFF. The rearrangement links TRBV19 to TRBJ1-1, with a possible D match to TRBD1 (5 bases). CDR3 length: 12 amino acids. The germline gives CDR1 LNHDA, CDR2 SQIVND (reference sequence). V lost 6 bases to trimming and J lost 7 bases, with 12 bases between them.

This chain joins TRBV6-6 and TRBJ2-7, with D maybe TRBD1 (6 bases). Germline V CDR1 and CDR2: MNHNY, SVGAGI (reference sequence). Trimming shortened V by 3 bases and J by 5 bases, and 14 bases separated the two germline ends. The CDR3 has 14 amino acids. The CDR3 is CASSYSNTGNEQYF. The CDR3 nucleotides read TGTGCCAGCAGTTATTCAAATACAGGGAACGAGCAGTACTTC.

The chain links TRBV6-5 to TRBJ2-2; D not resolved. The V gene lost 5 bases and the J gene lost 5 bases, with 6 bases spanning the gap. Germline V gene sequence: CDR1 MNHEY, CDR2 SVGAGI. CDR3 size: 12 residues. This chain's CDR3 is CASSHTTGELFF. The CDR3 DNA reads as TGTGCCAGCAGTCATACTACCGGGGAGCTGTTTTTT.

This clone was recorded a few times. J is TRBJ1-5 and V is TRBV19; tentative D call: TRBD1 (6 bases). The germline V and J ends were trimmed by 3 bases and 8 bases, with 8 bases remaining between them. Germline CDR1 LNHDA, CDR2 SQIVND (reference sequence). The CDR3 runs 12 residues. In nucleotides, the CDR3 is TGTGCCAGTAGTATTAGGGGGGAGCCCCAGCATTTT. Its translation: CASSIRGEPQHF.

This clone came up many times. This sample includes further DNA sequences coding for the same CDR3. The chain couples TRBV19 to TRBJ1-5, with 9 bases matching TRBD1. After removal of 7 bases from V and 7 bases from J, the junction contained 8 bases not matched to a gene. CDR1 LNHDA and CDR2 SQIVND come from the germline V gene (reference sequence). This CDR3 comprises 14 residues. Written as DNA, the CDR3 is TGTGCCAGTAAGGGTGGACAGGGGTCACAGCCCCAGCATTTT. Translating gives CASKGGQGSQPQHF.

This clone was recorded only once. V is TRBV7-2 and J is TRBJ2-7; 7 bases fit TRBD2. Germline-derived CDR1 and CDR2 are SGHTA and FQGNSA. Losses at the gene ends were 3 bases for V and 4 bases for J; bases not matched to a gene: 6. The CDR3 contains 14 residues. CDR3 coding DNA: TGTGCCAGCAGCTTTCGGGGAGGGCAATACGAGCAGTACTTC. This codes for CASSFRGGQYEQYF.

This chain links TRBV4-1 with TRBJ1-4, with no clear D. The CDR3 extends over 15 amino acids. Per the germline V gene, CDR1 is MGHRA and CDR2 is YSYEKL. Trimming took 0 bases from V and 7 from J, leaving 12 bases between them. CDR3 in amino acids: CASSQDFVTGEKLFF. The CDR3 coding sequence is TGCGCCAGCAGCCAAGATTTCGTGACGGGTGAAAAACTGTTTTTT.

This clone was seen a single time. The J gene is TRBJ2-1, the V gene TRBV11-3, with D maybe TRBD2 (6 bases). Trimming took off 4 bases at V and 6 bases at J, with 16 bases between the two ends. This CDR3 has 15 amino acids. Germline V gene data show CDR1 as SGHNT and CDR2 as YENEEA. DNA for the CDR3: TGTGCCAGCAGCTCCGGGAGTGTCAGCTCCAATGAGCAGTTCTTC. Translated: CASSSGSVSSNEQFF.

This chain joins TRBV10-3 and TRBJ1-4; 8 bases are a match to TRBD1. Germline loops: CDR1 ENHRY, CDR2 SYGVKD. The CDR3 runs 13 residues. V shed 8 bases and J 8 bases; nucleotides not matched to a gene: 7. CDR3 DNA sequence: TGTGCCATCGGCGGACAGGGTCTCGAAAAACTGTTTTTT. Amino acid sequence: CAIGGQGLEKLFF.

This clone was found once. The genes are TRBV5-1 and TRBJ2-7, with 16 nucleotides matching TRBD2. This CDR3 region has 19 residues. Per germline, CDR1 SGHRS and CDR2 YFSETQ. Losses at the gene ends were 5 bases for V and 1 base for J; bases not matched to a gene: 12. Here the CDR3 reads CASRRSTGTSGGGSYEQYF. Written as DNA, the CDR3 is TGCGCCAGCAGACGCTCCACCGGGACTAGCGGGGGGGGGTCCTACGAGCAGTACTTC.

The rearrangement links TRBV29-1 to TRBJ1-2, with D possibly matching TRBD1 (5 bases). Germline values: CDR1 SQVTM, CDR2 ANQGSEA. The V and J ends lost 6 bases and 4 bases respectively, with 9 bases between them. CDR3 length: 11 amino acids. CDR3 protein: CSVGDFYGYTF. The CDR3 nucleotides are TGCAGCGTAGGGGATTTCTATGGCTACACCTTC.